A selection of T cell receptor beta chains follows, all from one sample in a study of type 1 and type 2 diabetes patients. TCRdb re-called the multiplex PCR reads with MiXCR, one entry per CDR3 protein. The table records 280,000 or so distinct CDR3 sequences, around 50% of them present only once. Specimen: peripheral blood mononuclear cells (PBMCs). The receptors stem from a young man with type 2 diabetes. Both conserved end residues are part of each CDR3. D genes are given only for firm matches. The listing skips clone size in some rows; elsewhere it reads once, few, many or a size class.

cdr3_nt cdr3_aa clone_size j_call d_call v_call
TGTGCCAGCAGCTCCGGGACAGGATACACTGAAGCTTTCTTT CASSSGTGYTEAFF . TRBJ1-1 TRBD1 TRBV7-8
TGTGCCATACAGGGGATTGGCTACACCTTC CAIQGIGYTF . TRBJ1-2 TRBD1 TRBV2
TGTGCCATCAGTGAGTCGGGCAACAGGGGACGGGAGCAGTACTTC CAISESGNRGREQYF . TRBJ2-7 TRBD1 TRBV10-3
TGTGCCAGCAGCCCTACAATCGGTGAGCAGTTCTTC CASSPTIGEQFF . TRBJ2-1 . TRBV7-3
TGTGCCAGTAGTGAGGGAGGCGAGCAGTACTTC CASSEGGEQYF many TRBJ2-7 . TRBV19
. CDSSFYICSATFSAYEQYF . TRBJ2-7 . TRBV9
TGTGCCACACACCACCAAATACAGGGTTACAATGAGCAGTTCTTC CATHHQIQGYNEQFF . TRBJ2-1 . TRBV9
TGCAGCGTCGAACAGACAGGGAAGATCATATATTTT CSVEQTGKIIYF few TRBJ1-3 TRBD1 TRBV29-1
TGTGCCAGCACCAGAAGGCGGGACGATGGAAACACTGAAGCTTTCTTT CASTRRRDDGNTEAFF . TRBJ1-1 . TRBV27
TGTGCCAGCAGTTCGGGACAGGGTCCCCAGGGGACCCAGTACTTC CASSSGQGPQGTQYF . TRBJ2-5 TRBD1 TRBV12-3/TRBV12-4
TGTGCCAGCAGCGTGGACGCCTACAATGAGCAGTTCTTC CASSVDAYNEQFF few TRBJ2-1 . TRBV7-3
TGTGCCAGCAGTTCCAGCCAGGGATACTATGGCTACACCTTC CASSSSQGYYGYTF . TRBJ1-2 . TRBV25-1
TGTGCCAGCAGTAGAGGTGGGGCTAACTATGGCTACACCTTC CASSRGGANYGYTF . TRBJ1-2 . TRBV7-2
TGTGCCAGTAGAATACGGGGGATCCAAGAGACCCAGTACTTC CASRIRGIQETQYF . TRBJ2-5 . TRBV2
TGCAGTGCTTTTAATGGCTACACCTTC CSAFNGYTF . TRBJ1-2 . TRBV20-1
TGTGCCAGCAGTTCCGGGACCATACCCCTCCACTTT CASSSGTIPLHF . TRBJ1-6 . TRBV28
TGTGCCAGTAGTGCTTCCGGGACACGATATGGCTACACCTTC CASSASGTRYGYTF few TRBJ1-2 . TRBV19